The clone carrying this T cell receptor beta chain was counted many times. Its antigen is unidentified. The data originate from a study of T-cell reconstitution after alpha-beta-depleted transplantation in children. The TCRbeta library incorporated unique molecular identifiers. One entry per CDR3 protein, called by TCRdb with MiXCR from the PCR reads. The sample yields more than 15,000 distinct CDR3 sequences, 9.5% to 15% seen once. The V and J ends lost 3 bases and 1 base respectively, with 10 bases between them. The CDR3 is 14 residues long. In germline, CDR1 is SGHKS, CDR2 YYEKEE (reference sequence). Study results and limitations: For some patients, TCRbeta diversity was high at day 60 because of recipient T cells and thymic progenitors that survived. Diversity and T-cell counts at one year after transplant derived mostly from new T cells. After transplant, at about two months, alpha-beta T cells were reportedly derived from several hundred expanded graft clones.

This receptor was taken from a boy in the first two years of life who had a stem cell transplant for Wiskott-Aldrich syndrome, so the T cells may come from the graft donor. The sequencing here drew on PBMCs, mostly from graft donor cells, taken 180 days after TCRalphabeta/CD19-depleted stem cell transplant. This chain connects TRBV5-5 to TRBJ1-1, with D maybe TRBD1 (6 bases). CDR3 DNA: TGTGCCAGCAGCTGGGGGGCCCCGAACACTGAAGCTTTCTTT. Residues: CASSWGAPNTEAFF.